This T cell receptor (beta chain) was recovered during a study of T cell changes during pregnancy in multiple sclerosis. The protocol was immunoSEQ multiplex PCR, while the TCRdb copy is restricted to in-frame clones and leaves out a portion. In the table there are approximately 43,000 clones, around four fifths of which are singletons. CDR1 GTSNPN and CDR2 SVGIG come from the germline V gene (reference sequence). The V and J ends lost 3 bases and 9 bases, in that order; junction bases with no gene match: 8. The CDR3 totals 14 residues. This sequence originates from a female donor with multiple sclerosis, enrolled in a pregnancy study. The sequenced sample was CD4+ T cells from peripheral blood mononuclear cells, obtained before pregnancy. The chain combines TRBV30 with TRBJ2-1; 10 nucleotides align to TRBD2. For the CDR3, the DNA is TGTGCCTGGAGGCCCGGACTAGCGGCAGGTGAGCAGTTCTTC. Its translation is CAWRPGLAAGEQFF.